This entry lists 32 T cell receptor beta chains sequenced from one sample in a study of blood T cell repertoires in COVID-19. Only in-frame clones appear in the TCRdb table, and some are missing; sequencing was by immunoSEQ multiplex PCR. The table shows approximately 150,000 clones, with about 80% occurring only once. The sequenced sample consisted of peripheral blood. Receptors originate from a woman of 80 years or more with acute or convalescent COVID-19.

The rearrangement links TRBV5-1 to TRBJ1-1; no firm D call. The CDR3 totals 15 residues. Germline-derived CDR1 and CDR2 are SGHRS and YFSETQ. The ends were cut back, 4 bases at V and 0 bases at J, with 13 bases in the middle. This chain's CDR3 is CASSPTRTVNTEAFF. CDR3 nucleotide sequence: TGCGCCAGCAGCCCCACACGAACCGTGAACACTGAAGCTTTCTTT. The full variable domain, completed using reference TRBV5-1 and TRBJ1-1, is KAGVTQTPRYLIKTRGQQVTLSCSPISGHRSVSWYQQTPGQGLQFLFEYFSETQRNKGNFPGRFSGRQFSNSRSEMNVSTLELGDSALYLCASSPTRTVNTEAFFGQGTRLTVV.

The V and J genes are TRBV2 and TRBJ2-7; 8 bases fit TRBD2. The CDR3 is 16 residues long. Trimming took 6 bases from V and 0 from J; bases not matched to a gene: 10. Germline loops: CDR1 SNHLY, CDR2 FYNNEI. CDR3 protein: CASRGWEREISYEQYF. The DNA for the CDR3 is TGTGCCAGCAGAGGGTGGGAGCGGGAGATCTCCTACGAGCAGTACTTC.

The chain has TRBV7-2 and TRBJ2-1; 11 bases line up with TRBD2. The trim removed 3 bases at V and 9 bases at J, leaving 13 bases unmatched. The germline V gene has CDR1 SGHTA and CDR2 FQGNSA. The CDR3 covers 17 residues. CDR3 DNA: TGTGCCAGCAGCTTGTCAACTAGCGGGAGTAGGAGGGGTGAGCAGTTCTTC. This codes for CASSLSTSGSRRGEQFF. The variable domain in full, with the rest retrieved from reference TRBV7-2 and TRBJ2-1, is GAGVSQSPSNKVTEKGKDVELRCDPISGHTALYWYRQSLGQGLEFLIYFQGNSAPDKSGLPSDRFSAERTGGSVSTLTIQRTQQEDSAVYLCASSLSTSGSRRGEQFFGPGTRLTVL.

In its sample, this clone was seen a few times. The chain joins TRBV5-4 to TRBJ2-1; 7 bases align to TRBD2. The CDR3 consists of 15 residues. The junction had 8 bases not matched to a gene; V was cut back by 4 bases and J by 4 bases. Per germline, CDR1 SGHNT and CDR2 YYREEE (reference sequence). The CDR3 here is CASSISGRVYNEQFF. CDR3 DNA sequence: TGTGCCAGCAGCATTAGCGGGCGGGTATACAATGAGCAGTTCTTC.

The chain combines TRBV27 with TRBJ2-7; no definite D call. CDR1 and CDR2 from the germline V gene are MNHEY and SMNVEV (reference sequence). V shed 4 bases and J shed 4 bases, with 11 bases lying between them. The CDR3 runs to 13 residues. This CDR3 is CASSSGTFYEQYF. DNA of the CDR3: TGTGCCAGCAGTTCAGGAACCTTTTACGAGCAGTACTTC.

The chain carries TRBV5-4 and TRBJ2-1, with a weak D call TRBD2 (6 bases). The V gene's germline CDR1 is SGHNT and CDR2 YYREEE (reference sequence). The CDR3 totals 15 residues. V was pared by 4 bases and J by 7 bases, with 18 bases between. CDR3 DNA sequence: TGTGCCAGCAGCATCTACGGGACTCCCGGTAATGAGCAGTTCTTC. Encoded protein: CASSIYGTPGNEQFF.

This chain joins TRBV7-9 and TRBJ2-7; 13 bases align to TRBD2. There are 14 residues in the CDR3. With 5 bases clipped from V and 6 bases from J, the junction kept 4 bases outside the gene matches. Per the germline V gene, CDR1 is SEHNR and CDR2 is FQNEAQ (reference sequence). The CDR3 nucleotides read TGTGCCAGCAGCCTTAGACTAGCGGGAGGCGAGCAGTACTTC. It translates to CASSLRLAGGEQYF.

The chain joins TRBV5-1 to TRBJ2-1; 11 bases agree with TRBD2. V dropped 1 base and J dropped 6; count of bases not matched to a gene: 3. The CDR3 loop spans 15 amino acids. The germline V gene has CDR1 SGHRS and CDR2 YFSETQ. The CDR3 DNA follows: TGCGCCAGCAGCTTGACTAGCGGGAGAAGCAATGAGCAGTTCTTC. This encodes CASSLTSGRSNEQFF.

J is TRBJ2-1 and V is TRBV7-9, with 8 bases fitting TRBD2. CDR3 size: 16 residues. The V gene end was trimmed by 5 bases and the J gene end by 4 bases; junction bases not matched to a gene: 10. The V gene's germline CDR1 is SEHNR and CDR2 FQNEAQ (reference sequence). The CDR3 sequence is CASSPQSGGSYNEQFF. CDR3 sequence (DNA): TGTGCCAGCAGCCCACAAAGCGGGGGAAGTTACAATGAGCAGTTCTTC. Supplemented by reference TRBV7-9 and TRBJ2-1, the full variable domain reads DTGVSQNPRHKITKRGQNVTFRCDPISEHNRLYWYRQTLGQGPEFLTYFQNEAQLEKSRLLSDRFSAERPKGSFSTLEIQRTEQGDSAMYLCASSPQSGGSYNEQFFGPGTRLTVL.

The V and J genes are TRBV6-6 and TRBJ2-7; D is possibly TRBD1 (6 bases). CDR1 is MNHNY and CDR2 is SVGAGI in the germline V gene (reference sequence). Between the trimmed V and J ends, which lost 0 bases and 5 bases, there was a span of 11 bases. The CDR3 contains 14 residues. CDR3 bases: TGTGCCAGCAGTTACTCGCGGACAGTGAACGAGCAGTACTTC. It translates to CASSYSRTVNEQYF.

The table lists this clone with a count of one. Within the sample, other DNA sequences also encode this same CDR3. The rearrangement uses TRBV5-1 and TRBJ1-6; D ambiguous. Germline values: CDR1 SGHRS, CDR2 YFSETQ. This CDR3 has 14 amino acids. The ends were cut back, 0 bases at V and 6 bases at J, with 7 bases in the middle. CDR3 sequence (DNA): TGCGCCAGCAGCTTGGGTGCGGGTAATTCACCCCTCCACTTT. Residues: CASSLGAGNSPLHF.

V usage is TRBV18 and J usage is TRBJ1-2; 11 bases are shared with TRBD1. The germline CDR1 and CDR2 sequences are KGHSH and LQKENI. The junction had 4 bases not matched to a gene; V was cut back by 3 bases and J by 7 bases. This CDR3 is 14 amino acids long. The CDR3: CASSPDRGLFGYTF. CDR3 bases: TGTGCCAGCTCACCGGACAGGGGGCTCTTTGGCTACACCTTC. Full variable domain (missing parts from reference TRBV18 and TRBJ1-2): NAGVMQNPRHLVRRRGQEARLRCSPMKGHSHVYWYRQLPEEGLKFMVYLQKENIIDESGMPKERFSAEFPKEGPSILRIQQVVRGDSAAYFCASSPDRGLFGYTFGSGTRLTVV.

This rearrangement joins TRBV7-9 to TRBJ1-2; 11 positions agree with TRBD1. Germline values: CDR1 SEHNR, CDR2 FQNEAQ (reference sequence). This CDR3 has 15 amino acids. V lost 2 bases, J lost 6 bases, and 5 bases stayed unmatched. This CDR3 is CASSLPGQGAHGYTF. The CDR3 nucleotides are TGTGCCAGCAGCTTACCCGGACAGGGGGCTCATGGCTACACCTTC. Full variable domain (remainder filled in from reference TRBV7-9 and TRBJ1-2): DTGVSQNPRHKITKRGQNVTFRCDPISEHNRLYWYRQTLGQGPEFLTYFQNEAQLEKSRLLSDRFSAERPKGSFSTLEIQRTEQGDSAMYLCASSLPGQGAHGYTFGSGTRLTVV.

The chain uses TRBV7-2 and TRBJ1-6, with 10 bases matching TRBD1. V dropped 2 bases and J dropped 7; count of bases not matched to a gene: 8. CDR3 size: 17 residues. In germline, CDR1 is SGHTA, CDR2 FQGNSA. The CDR3 loop is CASSLTRTGGWNSPLHF. The DNA for the CDR3 is TGTGCCAGCAGCTTAACCCGGACAGGGGGTTGGAATTCACCCCTCCACTTT.

The V call is TRBV5-4, the J call TRBJ2-7, with TRBD2 matching 8 bases. V gave up 3 bases and J gave up 4 bases; unmatched junction bases: 6. The CDR3 length is 14 residues. From germline, CDR1 is SGHNT and CDR2 YYREEE (reference sequence). The CDR3 here is CASSSGLAFYEQYF. Here the CDR3 DNA reads TGTGCCAGCAGCTCCGGACTAGCTTTTTACGAGCAGTACTTC.

The V gene is TRBV7-2, the J gene TRBJ2-5; D gene unclear. Germline CDR1 is SGHTA and CDR2 is FQGNSA. CDR3 length: 16 amino acids. V was cut by 3 bases and J by 1 base, with 15 bases left in between. CDR3: CASSFRSWALQETQYF. DNA for the CDR3: TGTGCCAGCAGCTTTCGCTCTTGGGCCCTCCAAGAGACCCAGTACTTC. The whole variable domain, filled in from reference TRBV7-2 and TRBJ2-5, reads GAGVSQSPSNKVTEKGKDVELRCDPISGHTALYWYRQSLGQGLEFLIYFQGNSAPDKSGLPSDRFSAERTGGSVSTLTIQRTQQEDSAVYLCASSFRSWALQETQYFGPGTRLLVL.

The rearrangement uses TRBV21-1 and TRBJ2-7; the tabulated D call, TRBD1, remains unverified against the DNA. TRBV21-1 has pseudogene status. The CDR3 covers 17 residues. CDR3 bases: TGTGCCAGCAGCAAAAGGGACGAGGGACAGGACTCCTACGAGCAGTACTTC. It codes for CASSKRDEGQDSYEQYF.

The rearrangement joins TRBV27 to TRBJ1-6, with 9 bases aligning to TRBD1. Germline CDR1 MNHEY, CDR2 SMNVEV (reference sequence). After removal of 6 bases from V and 5 bases from J, the junction contained 2 bases not matched to a gene. The CDR3 covers 14 residues. In DNA, the CDR3 is TGTGCCAGCAGGGGGACAGGGAATAATTCACCCCTCCACTTT. As protein: CASRGTGNNSPLHF.

This clone was observed a handful of times. This rearrangement joins TRBV24-1 to TRBJ2-2; D perhaps matches TRBD1 (6 bases). The CDR3 has 15 residues. Germline V gene data show CDR1 as KGHDR and CDR2 as SFDVKD. V was pared by 5 bases and J by 2 bases, with 11 bases between. The CDR3 DNA is TGTGCCACCAGTGTCGCCAGGGGAAACACCGGGGAGCTGTTTTTT. Translation gives CATSVARGNTGELFF.

V usage is TRBV5-1 and J usage is TRBJ1-2; possible D gene TRBD1, 5 bases. This CDR3 is 13 amino acids long. Trimming left V 2 bases short and J 8 bases short, with 13 bases between. CDR1 and CDR2 from the germline V gene are SGHRS and YFSETQ. For the CDR3, the DNA is TGCGCCAGCAGCTTTGATCAGGGATACGGCTACACCTTC. As protein: CASSFDQGYGYTF.

This chain links TRBV6-1 with TRBJ2-3; D might be TRBD1 (6 bases). CDR3 length equals 15 residues. Trimming pared 2 bases from V and 2 bases from J, leaving 11 bases between. Germline CDR1 MNHNS, CDR2 SASEGT. The CDR3 region is CASSERQALTDTQYF. CDR3 bases: TGTGCCAGCAGTGAAAGACAGGCCCTCACAGATACGCAGTATTTT.

The chain has TRBV6-5 and TRBJ2-3; weak D call: TRBD2 (7 bases). V lost 2 bases to trimming and J lost 6 bases, with 18 bases between them. The CDR3 extends over 16 amino acids. CDR1 and CDR2 (germline): MNHEY, SVGAGI. The CDR3 protein is CASSYGGGTVSDTQYF. DNA for the CDR3: TGTGCCAGCAGTTACGGCGGGGGCACCGTCAGCGATACGCAGTATTTT.

This clone was counted a single time. J is TRBJ2-2 and V is TRBV5-1; 10 positions match TRBD1. CDR1 and CDR2 from the germline V gene are SGHRS and YFSETQ. V was clipped by 0 bases and J by 0 bases; unmatched bases: 8. This CDR3 is 19 amino acids long. CDR3 nucleotide sequence: TGCGCCAGCAGCTTGGGAGGTCCGGGACAGGGGTCGAACACCGGGGAGCTGTTTTTT. Protein: CASSLGGPGQGSNTGELFF.

This clone has only one observation. The rearrangement uses TRBV11-3 and TRBJ2-7, with TRBD2 matching 11 bases. V shed 5 bases and J 7 bases; nucleotides not matched to a gene: 19. The length of the CDR3 is 18 residues. Germline V gives CDR1 SGHNT, CDR2 YENEEA. This chain's CDR3 is CASSRHGTSGMLRWEQYF. The CDR3 bases are TGTGCCAGCAGCCGACACGGGACTAGCGGAATGCTTCGATGGGAGCAGTACTTC. The whole variable domain, filled in from reference TRBV11-3 and TRBJ2-7, reads EAGVVQSPRYKIIEKKQPVAFWCNPISGHNTLYWYLQNLGQGPELLIRYENEEAVDDSQLPKDRFSAERLKGVDSTLKIQPAELGDSAVYLCASSRHGTSGMLRWEQYFGPGTRLTVT.

CDR3 amino acids: CASSQGDRGPNGYTF. The CDR3 DNA reads as TGTGCCAGCAGCCAAGGCGACAGGGGGCCGAATGGCTACACCTTC. This chain links TRBV3-1 (or the pseudogene TRBV3-2) with TRBJ1-2; 10 bases agree with TRBD1. This CDR3 spans 15 amino acids. V lost 1 base and J lost 6; bases outside the gene matches: 5. Germline loops: CDR1 LGHDT, CDR2 YNNKEL (reference sequence).

This chain joins TRBV29-1 and TRBJ2-5, with a tentative D call TRBD2 (6 bases). V was pared by 6 bases and J by 6 bases, with 17 bases between. In germline, CDR1 is SQVTM, CDR2 ANQGSEA. The CDR3 is 13 amino acids. The CDR3 region is CSVLLAARQTQYF. For the CDR3, the DNA is TGCAGCGTCCTACTAGCAGCAAGGCAGACCCAGTACTTC.

The J gene is TRBJ2-5, the V gene TRBV11-2; D possibly corresponds to TRBD2 (5 bases). Germline-derived CDR1 and CDR2 are SGHAT and FQNNGV. V gave up 2 bases and J gave up 1 base, with 17 bases separating them. This CDR3 region has 17 residues. As DNA, the CDR3 is TGTGCCAGCAGCTTAAATGCCCCGGGGTCGGGCCAAGAGACCCAGTACTTC. It encodes CASSLNAPGSGQETQYF.

V is TRBV5-4 and J is TRBJ2-7; 10 positions match TRBD1. In germline, CDR1 is SGHNT, CDR2 YYREEE (reference sequence). Trimming cost V 4 bases and J 5 bases; bases outside gene matches: 9. The CDR3 extends over 15 amino acids. CDR3 sequence: CASSVRGTGADEQYF. CDR3 DNA: TGTGCCAGCAGCGTACGCGGGACAGGGGCCGACGAGCAGTACTTC.

The gene calls are TRBV6-2 or TRBV6-3 and TRBJ1-6; D remains ambiguous. V shed 6 bases and J shed 12 bases, with 12 bases lying between them. Germline V gene lookup returns CDR1 MNHEY and CDR2 SVGEGT. This CDR3 comprises 12 residues. CDR3 bases: TGTGCCAGCAGCAATGGGCCCCTACCCCTCCACTTT. It is translated as CASSNGPLPLHF.

The rearrangement links TRBV15 to TRBJ2-3, with TRBD2 matching 13 bases. CDR1 LNHNV and CDR2 YYDKDF come from the germline V gene (reference sequence). J was trimmed by 2 bases and V by 3 bases; bases with no gene match: 14. This CDR3 is built from 20 residues. The CDR3 DNA follows: TGTGCCACCAGCAGCCACCTCGCCGGACTAGCGGGAGTATCCACAGATACGCAGTATTTT. It translates to CATSSHLAGLAGVSTDTQYF.

This sequence joins TRBV2 and TRBJ2-7; D remains ambiguous. This CDR3 region has 11 residues. Germline V gene lookup returns CDR1 SNHLY and CDR2 FYNNEI. With 8 bases removed from V and 3 bases from J, the gap between germline ends came to 8 bases. CDR3 protein: CASAQVYEQYF. Here the CDR3 DNA reads TGTGCCAGCGCACAAGTCTACGAGCAGTACTTC.

J is TRBJ2-3 and V is TRBV5-1, with unresolved D. CDR3 length equals 12 residues. Between the trimmed V and J ends, which lost 2 bases and 6 bases, there was a span of 7 bases. Looked up from germline, CDR1 is SGHRS and CDR2 is YFSETQ. The CDR3 DNA is TGCGCCAGCAGCTTTAACGGGGATACGCAGTATTTT. Encoded protein: CASSFNGDTQYF.